This T cell receptor beta chain was sequenced in a study of cytomegalovirus exposure and HLA in healthy donors. Study background: Approximately 200 million T cells yielded some 120 million unique TCR beta sequences in earlier analysis. Study-wide points: Most TCR beta V segments were productive about 87% or about 30% of the time in an earlier analysis. Sequencing likely generated an artifact that appeared as a cluster of highly shared sequence variants.

The PCR used 60 Vbeta and 13 Jbeta primers. Clones were sequenced by immunoSEQ multiplex PCR, and TCRdb holds only the in-frame ones, with some missing. This sample has about 170,000 clones, with 75% to 80% found just once. At sampling all donors were nominally healthy, likely with unrecorded immune exposures. This CDR3 has 12 residues. V was pared by 6 bases and J by 10 bases, with 3 bases of the junction left unmatched. The germline V gene has CDR1 MNHEY and CDR2 SMNVEV (reference sequence). With respect to this clone: The antigen is undetermined.

The rearrangement uses TRBV27 and TRBJ2-1; TRBD1 matches at 10 bases. The sequenced material came from PBMCs. This clonotype was obtained from a man between 40 and 49 years old in good health and CMV-seropositive. The CDR3 is CASRTGGVEQFF. The CDR3 DNA reads as TGTGCCAGCAGGACAGGGGGCGTGGAGCAGTTCTTC.